These 2 T cell receptor beta chains share one sample of origin, sequenced in a study of healthy donors' naive CD4 and CD8 T cells. TCR libraries were built from roughly 0.5 ug of total RNA by linear amplification. From the reads, TCRdb called clonotypes with MiXCR, one entry per CDR3 protein. The table includes 200,000 or so distinct CDR3 sequences, around 70% detected once. Sequencing was carried out using naive CD4+ and CD8+ T cells sorted from blood, pooled from several donors. Every receptor here comes from a pool of human donors in good health; the sample pools cells from several healthy donors.

This chain uses TRBV27 with TRBJ2-7; 8 nucleotides line up with TRBD1. The CDR3 has 15 residues. CDR1 is MNHEY and CDR2 is SMNVEV in the germline V gene (reference sequence). The junction had 8 bases not matched to a gene; V was cut back by 4 bases and J by 3 bases. The CDR3 spells CASSSLGTGHYEQYF. DNA of the CDR3: TGTGCCAGCAGTTCGCTCGGGACAGGACACTACGAGCAGTACTTC.

The V gene is TRBV6-1, the J gene TRBJ2-7; TRBD1 might be the D (6 bases). In germline, CDR1 is MNHNS, CDR2 SASEGT. Trimming took 6 bases from V and 5 from J, leaving 11 bases between them. The CDR3 sequence is 12 residues long. CDR3 sequence reads: CASSTGSHEQYF. In DNA form, the CDR3 reads TGTGCCAGCAGCACAGGGAGCCACGAGCAGTACTTC.